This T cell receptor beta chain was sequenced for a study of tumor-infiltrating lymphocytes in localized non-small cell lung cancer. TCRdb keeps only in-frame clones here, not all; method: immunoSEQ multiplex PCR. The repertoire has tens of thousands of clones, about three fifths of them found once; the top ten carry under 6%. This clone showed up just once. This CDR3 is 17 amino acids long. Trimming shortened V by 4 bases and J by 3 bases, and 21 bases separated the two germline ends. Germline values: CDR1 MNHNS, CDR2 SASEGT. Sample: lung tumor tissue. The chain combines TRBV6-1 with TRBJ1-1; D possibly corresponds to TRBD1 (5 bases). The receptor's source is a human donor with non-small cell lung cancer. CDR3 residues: CASSADTRRGADTEAFF. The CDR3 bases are TGTGCCAGCAGTGCGGACACCCGGCGGGGTGCAGACACTGAAGCTTTCTTT.